The present T cell receptor beta chain was sequenced within a study of T cells expressing NK-cell markers. Overall study: The study drew TCR beta repertoires from sorted CD3+CD56+NKG2C+, CD3+CD56+NKG2C- and CD3+CD56-NKG2C+ T cells. Study-wide findings and caveats: Whether expanded NKG2C-expressing T cell clones recognize HCMV is unknown.

Notes on this clonotype: The antigen remains unidentified.

TCRdb processed the 5' RACE reads again and assigns one entry to each CDR3 protein, with no DNA. Its table records about 400,000 distinct CDR3 sequences. Germline lookup yields CDR1 DFQATT and CDR2 SNEGSKA (reference sequence). The CDR3 covers 14 residues. This clonotype originated in a woman aged 50 to 60 in good health. Sequencing was carried out using blood T cells: a sorted CD56 or NKG2C T cell subset, CD4+ or CD8+ T cells, or bulk PBMC T cells (not recorded which). The rearrangement uses TRBV20-1 and TRBJ2-5; TCRdb designates TRBD2, a call that cannot be tested without DNA. The CDR3 sequence: CSATQRGRQETQYF.